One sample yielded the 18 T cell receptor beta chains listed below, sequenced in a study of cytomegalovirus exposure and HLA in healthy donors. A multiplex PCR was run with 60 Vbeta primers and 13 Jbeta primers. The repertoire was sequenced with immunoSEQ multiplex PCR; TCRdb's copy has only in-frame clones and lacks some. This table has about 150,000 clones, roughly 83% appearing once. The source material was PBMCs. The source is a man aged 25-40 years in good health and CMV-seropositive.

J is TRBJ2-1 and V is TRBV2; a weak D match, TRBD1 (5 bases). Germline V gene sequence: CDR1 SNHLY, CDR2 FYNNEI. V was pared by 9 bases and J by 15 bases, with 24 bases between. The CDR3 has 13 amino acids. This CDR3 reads CASGYAETVVAFF. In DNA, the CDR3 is TGTGCCAGTGGGTATGCCGAGACAGTCGTTGCGTTCTTC.

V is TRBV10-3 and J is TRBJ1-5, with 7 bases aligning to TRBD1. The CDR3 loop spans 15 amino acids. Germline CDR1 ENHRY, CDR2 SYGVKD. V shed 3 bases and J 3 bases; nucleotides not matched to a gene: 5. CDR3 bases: TGTGCCATCAGTGACTCAGGGGGGACCAATCAGCCCCAGCATTTT. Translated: CAISDSGGTNQPQHF.

CDR3: CASSYNRGRGYTF. The CDR3 DNA follows: TGTGCCAGCAGTTACAACAGGGGGCGAGGCTACACCTTC. The chain carries TRBV6-5 and TRBJ1-2; 9 bases match TRBD1. J was trimmed by 8 bases and V by 2 bases; bases with no gene match: 3. CDR1 and CDR2 from the germline V gene are MNHEY and SVGAGI. The CDR3 spans 13 residues.

CDR3 coding DNA: TGTGCCAGCAGTTTATCCTACTATGGCTACACCTTC. Encoded protein: CASSLSYYGYTF. The gene calls are TRBV28 and TRBJ1-2; D uncertain. CDR3 length: 12 residues. V was trimmed by 1 base and J by 3 bases, leaving 3 bases between them. Germline V gene sequence: CDR1 MDHEN, CDR2 SYDVKM.

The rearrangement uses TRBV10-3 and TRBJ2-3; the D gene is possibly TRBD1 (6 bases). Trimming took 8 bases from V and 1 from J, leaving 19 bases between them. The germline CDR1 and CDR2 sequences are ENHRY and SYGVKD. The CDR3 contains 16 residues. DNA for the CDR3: TGTGCCATCCACGCCTCGGGGCAGGGGCGCACAGATACGCAGTATTTT. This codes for CAIHASGQGRTDTQYF.

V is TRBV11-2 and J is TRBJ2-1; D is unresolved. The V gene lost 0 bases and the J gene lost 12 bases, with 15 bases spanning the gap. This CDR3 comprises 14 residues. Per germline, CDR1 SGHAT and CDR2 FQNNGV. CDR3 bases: TGTGCCAGCAGCTTAGACGTGGGCCTCCCCCGGCAGTTCTTC. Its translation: CASSLDVGLPRQFF.

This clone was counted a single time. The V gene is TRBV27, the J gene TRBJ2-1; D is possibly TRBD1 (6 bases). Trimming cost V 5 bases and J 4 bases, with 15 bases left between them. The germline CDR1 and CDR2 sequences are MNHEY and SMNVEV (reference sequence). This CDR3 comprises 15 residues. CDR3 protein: CASSPDRLPYNEQFF. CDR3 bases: TGTGCCAGCAGTCCAGACAGGTTGCCGTACAATGAGCAGTTCTTC.

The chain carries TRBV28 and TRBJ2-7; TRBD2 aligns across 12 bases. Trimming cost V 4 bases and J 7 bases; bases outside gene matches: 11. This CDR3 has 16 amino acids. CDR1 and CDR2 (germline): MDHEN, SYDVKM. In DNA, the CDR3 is TGTGCCAGCAGTTCCCCCCGACTAGCGGGAGTGGAAGAGCAGTACTTC. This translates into CASSSPRLAGVEEQYF. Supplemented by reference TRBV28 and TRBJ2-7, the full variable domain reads DVKVTQSSRYLVKRTGEKVFLECVQDMDHENMFWYRQDPGLGLRLIYFSYDVKMKEKGDIPEGYSVSREKKERFSLILESASTNQTSMYLCASSSPRLAGVEEQYFGPGTRLTVT.

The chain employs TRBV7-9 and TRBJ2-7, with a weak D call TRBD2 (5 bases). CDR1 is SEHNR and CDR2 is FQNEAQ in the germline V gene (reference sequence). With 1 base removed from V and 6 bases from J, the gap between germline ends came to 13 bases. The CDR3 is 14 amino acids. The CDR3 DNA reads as TGTGCCAGCAGCTTAGTAGTCGGCGCGGGCGAGCAGTACTTC. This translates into CASSLVVGAGEQYF.

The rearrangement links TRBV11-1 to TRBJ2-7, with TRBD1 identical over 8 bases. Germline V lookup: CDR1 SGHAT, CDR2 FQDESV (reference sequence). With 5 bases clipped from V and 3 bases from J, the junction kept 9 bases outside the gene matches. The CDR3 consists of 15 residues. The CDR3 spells CASSPLRQGYYEQYF. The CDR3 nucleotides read TGTGCCAGCAGCCCCCTTCGACAGGGGTACTACGAGCAGTACTTC.

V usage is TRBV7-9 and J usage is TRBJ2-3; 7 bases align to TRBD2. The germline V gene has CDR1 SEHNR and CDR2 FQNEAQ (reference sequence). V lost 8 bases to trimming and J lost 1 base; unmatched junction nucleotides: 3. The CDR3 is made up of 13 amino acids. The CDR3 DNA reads TGTGCCAGCCAAAGCGGGGGCACAGATACGCAGTATTTT. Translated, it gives CASQSGGTDTQYF.

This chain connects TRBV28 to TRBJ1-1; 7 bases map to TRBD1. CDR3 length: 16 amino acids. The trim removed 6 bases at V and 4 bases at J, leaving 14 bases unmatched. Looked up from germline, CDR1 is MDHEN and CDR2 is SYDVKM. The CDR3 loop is CASSPISTGWSTEAFF. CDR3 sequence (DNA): TGTGCCAGCAGCCCTATTTCGACAGGGTGGAGCACTGAAGCTTTCTTT.

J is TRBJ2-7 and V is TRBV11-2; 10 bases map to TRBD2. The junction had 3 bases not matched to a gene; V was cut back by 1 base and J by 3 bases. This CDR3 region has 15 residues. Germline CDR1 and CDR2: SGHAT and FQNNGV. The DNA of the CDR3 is TGTGCCAGCAGCTTAGGGGCTAGCGGGGGCTACGAGCAGTACTTC. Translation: CASSLGASGGYEQYF.

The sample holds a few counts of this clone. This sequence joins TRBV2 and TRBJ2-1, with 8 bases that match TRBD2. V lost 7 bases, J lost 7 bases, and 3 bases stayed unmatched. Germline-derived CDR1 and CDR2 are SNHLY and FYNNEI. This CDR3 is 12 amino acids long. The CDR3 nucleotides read TGTGCCAGCATACTAGCGGCAAATGAGCAGTTCTTC. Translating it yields CASILAANEQFF. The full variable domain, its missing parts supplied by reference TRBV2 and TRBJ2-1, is EPEVTQTPSHQVTQMGQEVILRCVPISNHLYFYWYRQILGQKVEFLVSFYNNEISEKSEIFDDQFSVERPDGSNFTLKIRSTKLEDSAMYFCASILAANEQFFGPGTRLTVL.

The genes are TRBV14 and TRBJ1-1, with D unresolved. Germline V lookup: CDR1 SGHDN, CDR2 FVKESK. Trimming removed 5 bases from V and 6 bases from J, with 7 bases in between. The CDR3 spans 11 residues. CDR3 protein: CASSYYPEAFF. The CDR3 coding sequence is TGTGCCAGCAGCTACTACCCTGAAGCTTTCTTT.

Here the CDR3 reads CASSFSNSGIGYEQYF. Written as DNA, the CDR3 is TGCGCCAGCAGCTTTTCGAATAGCGGGATAGGCTACGAGCAGTACTTC. The rearrangement links TRBV5-1 to TRBJ2-7; 8 bases map to TRBD2. J was trimmed by 3 bases and V by 2 bases; bases with no gene match: 10. This CDR3 has 16 residues. CDR1 is SGHRS and CDR2 is YFSETQ in the germline V gene.

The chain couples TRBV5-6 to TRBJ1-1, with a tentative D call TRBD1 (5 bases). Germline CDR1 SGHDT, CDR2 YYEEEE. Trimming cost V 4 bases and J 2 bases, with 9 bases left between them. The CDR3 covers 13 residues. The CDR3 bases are TGTGCCAGCAGCCATGACAGTAACACTGAAGCTTTCTTT. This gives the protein CASSHDSNTEAFF.

The CDR3 DNA is TGTGCCAGCACTTTGGGAGGGCCCGGGGAGCTGTTTTTT. The encoded protein is CASTLGGPGELFF. The chain is built from TRBV28 and TRBJ2-2; 7 bases map to TRBD2. V dropped 7 bases and J dropped 6; count of bases not matched to a gene: 5. Germline V CDR1 and CDR2: MDHEN, SYDVKM. The CDR3 contains 13 residues.